The next 25 T cell receptor beta chains were all read from a single sample in a study of cytomegalovirus exposure and HLA in healthy donors. Here immunoSEQ multiplex PCR was the method, and the copy in TCRdb shows in-frame clones only, minus some. This table holds 100,000 to 150,000 clones, nearly 90% found once. Source material: PBMCs. Receptors originate from a man in his thirties or forties in good health and CMV-seronegative.

The chain carries TRBV19 and TRBJ1-3; D may be TRBD1 (5 bases). Germline V CDR1 and CDR2: LNHDA, SQIVND (reference sequence). The length of the CDR3 is 17 residues. Trimming took 5 bases from V and 2 from J, leaving 19 bases between them. CDR3 loop: CASSPPSPGTAGNTIYF. Here the CDR3 DNA reads TGTGCCAGTAGTCCCCCGTCCCCAGGGACTGCTGGAAACACCATATATTTT. The variable domain in full, completed from reference TRBV19 and TRBJ1-3, reads DGGITQSPKYLFRKEGQNVTLSCEQNLNHDAMYWYRQDPGQGLRLIYYSQIVNDFQKGDIAEGYSVSREKKESFPLTVTSAQKNPTAFYLCASSPPSPGTAGNTIYFGEGSWLTVV.

The CDR3 nucleotides are TGTGCCAGCAGTTCAGACAGGGCGGATGAAAAACTGTTTTTT. It specifies CASSSDRADEKLFF. This chain joins TRBV6-5 and TRBJ1-4, with 7 bases aligning to TRBD1. The CDR3 covers 14 residues. CDR1 and CDR2 (germline): MNHEY, SVGAGI. J was trimmed by 6 bases and V by 4 bases; bases with no gene match: 5.

The genes are TRBV7-8 and TRBJ1-2; no clear D gene. Germline CDR1 SGHVS, CDR2 FQNEAQ. The CDR3 extends over 13 amino acids. Trimming stripped 0 bases from V and 3 bases from J, with 5 bases between. The CDR3 DNA follows: TGTGCCAGCAGCTTAGCCGTCCACTATGGCTACACCTTC. Translation: CASSLAVHYGYTF.

The chain joins TRBV27 to TRBJ2-7, with TRBD2 identical over 8 bases. The CDR3 loop spans 14 amino acids. V was clipped by 4 bases and J by 6 bases; unmatched bases: 8. The germline CDR1 and CDR2 sequences are MNHEY and SMNVEV (reference sequence). As DNA, the CDR3 is TGTGCCAGCAGTTCCTTAGCGGGAATGGTCGAGCAGTACTTC. This gives the protein CASSSLAGMVEQYF.

The chain recombines TRBV11-1 with TRBJ2-5; TRBD1 matches at 10 bases. J gave up 6 bases and V 5 bases, and 12 bases lay outside the gene matches. Per germline, CDR1 SGHAT and CDR2 FQDESV (reference sequence). This CDR3 is 16 amino acids long. The CDR3 protein is CASSPPGQGRWKTQYF. CDR3 bases: TGTGCCAGCAGCCCACCGGGACAGGGGCGGTGGAAGACCCAGTACTTC.

The chain couples TRBV27 to TRBJ1-3; a possible D gene is TRBD1 (5 bases). Trimming left V 3 bases short and J 0 bases short, with 9 bases between. Looked up from germline, CDR1 is MNHEY and CDR2 is SMNVEV (reference sequence). This CDR3 contains 15 residues. The CDR3 loop is CASSFVGGSGNTIYF. The CDR3 coding sequence is TGTGCCAGCAGTTTCGTCGGGGGCTCTGGAAACACCATATATTTT.

The chain employs TRBV2 and TRBJ1-5; 8 positions match TRBD1. Germline CDR1 is SNHLY and CDR2 is FYNNEI. The CDR3 has 14 amino acids. Trimming took 3 bases from V and 7 from J; bases not matched to a gene: 5. The CDR3 reads CASSERTGQQPQHF. As DNA, the CDR3 is TGTGCCAGCAGTGAGAGGACAGGGCAGCAGCCCCAGCATTTT.

This chain connects TRBV6-6 to TRBJ1-2; D is possibly TRBD1 (5 bases). The CDR3 has 11 residues. The germline CDR1 and CDR2 sequences are MNHNY and SVGAGI (reference sequence). V was cut by 6 bases and J by 8 bases, with 10 bases left in between. CDR3 DNA sequence: TGTGCCAGCAGCCCCAGGGAAGGCTACACCTTC. Amino acids: CASSPREGYTF.

The chain carries TRBV5-1 and TRBJ2-5; D is possibly TRBD2 (5 bases). CDR3 length: 15 residues. Germline assignment: CDR1 SGHRS and CDR2 YFSETQ. V dropped 0 bases and J dropped 3 bases, with 12 bases sitting between them. The CDR3 DNA reads as TGCGCCAGCAGCTTGGAACTAGGGAGCGAAGAGACCCAGTACTTC. Amino acids: CASSLELGSEETQYF.

The V and J genes are TRBV7-3 and TRBJ2-1; D perhaps matches TRBD1 (6 bases). V was clipped by 2 bases and J by 8 bases, with 10 bases between them. The germline V gene has CDR1 SGHTA and CDR2 FQGTGA. CDR3 length: 13 residues. CDR3 residues: CASSLPRTDEQFF. CDR3 nucleotide sequence: TGTGCCAGCAGCTTACCCCGGACAGATGAGCAGTTCTTC.

J is TRBJ1-2 and V is TRBV7-9; weak D call: TRBD1 (6 bases). Looked up from germline, CDR1 is SEHNR and CDR2 is FQNEAQ (reference sequence). V was clipped by 5 bases and J by 10 bases, with 14 bases between them. The CDR3 is 12 residues long. CDR3 DNA: TGTGCCAGCAGCGCCCTCCAGGGGATCTACACCTTC. As protein: CASSALQGIYTF.

The CDR3 coding sequence is TGTGCCAGCAGCGCATCAGGTAGTCGGGCTTTCTTT. Its protein product is CASSASGSRAFF. The chain has TRBV7-9 and TRBJ1-1; D call uncertain. Germline CDR1 and CDR2: SEHNR and FQNEAQ (reference sequence). This CDR3 region has 12 residues. Trimming removed 5 bases at V and 11 bases at J, with 15 bases between.

As DNA, the CDR3 is TGCGCCAGCAGCTCCGAGACTGAAAATGAGCAGTTCTTC. The encoded protein is CASSSETENEQFF. The chain couples TRBV5-1 to TRBJ2-1; D is ambiguous. The CDR3 consists of 13 residues. The germline CDR1 and CDR2 sequences are SGHRS and YFSETQ. Trimming shortened V by 3 bases and J by 7 bases, and 11 bases separated the two germline ends.

The chain carries TRBV2 and TRBJ1-5; D ambiguous. Germline assignment: CDR1 SNHLY and CDR2 FYNNEI. V was cut by 5 bases and J by 7 bases, with 9 bases left in between. The CDR3 runs to 12 residues. The CDR3 region is CASSYVGQPQHF. The CDR3 coding sequence is TGTGCCAGCAGTTATGTCGGGCAGCCCCAGCATTTT.

This chain joins TRBV5-1 and TRBJ1-4; D gene ambiguous. Per the germline V gene, CDR1 is SGHRS and CDR2 is YFSETQ. V shed 2 bases and J shed 3 bases, with 8 bases lying between them. This CDR3 is 14 amino acids long. The DNA for the CDR3 is TGCGCCAGCAGCTTAACAGAGTCTAATGAAAAACTGTTTTTT. Its translation is CASSLTESNEKLFF.

V gene TRBV6-4 combines with J gene TRBJ1-1, with D possibly being TRBD1 (5 bases). V was shortened by 0 bases and J by 11 bases, with 10 bases between the two germline ends. CDR1 and CDR2 (germline): MRHNA, SNTAGT. The CDR3 spans 12 residues. In nucleotides, the CDR3 is TGTGCCAGCAGTGACTCCAGGGCCGTGGCTTTCTTT. As protein: CASSDSRAVAFF.

The chain uses TRBV5-4 and TRBJ1-2; D might be TRBD1 (6 bases). Germline loops: CDR1 SGHNT, CDR2 YYREEE (reference sequence). V dropped 5 bases and J dropped 7 bases, with 15 bases sitting between them. This CDR3 contains 13 residues. The CDR3 DNA reads TGTGCCAGCAGACAAGCACAGGGTTCTGGCTACACCTTC. This translates into CASRQAQGSGYTF.

This chain links TRBV19 with TRBJ2-1; no clear D gene. Germline V lookup: CDR1 LNHDA, CDR2 SQIVND (reference sequence). The CDR3 is 13 residues long. V shed 5 bases and J shed 1 base, with 6 bases lying between them. The CDR3 DNA reads as TGTGCCAGTAGTCCCCCATCCTACAATGAGCAGTTCTTC. This gives the protein CASSPPSYNEQFF.

This clone was picked up a small number of times. The J gene is TRBJ1-2, the V gene TRBV29-1; perhaps TRBD1 as D (6 bases). There are 12 residues in the CDR3. Germline V gives CDR1 SQVTM, CDR2 ANQGSEA. The CDR3 loop reads CSATQGGYGYTF. In nucleotides, the CDR3 is TGCAGTGCTACACAGGGTGGCTATGGCTACACCTTC.

The chain couples TRBV29-1 to TRBJ1-1, with D maybe TRBD1 (6 bases). Germline values: CDR1 SQVTM, CDR2 ANQGSEA. V lost 7 bases and J lost 0, with 18 bases in between. This CDR3 spans 15 amino acids. The CDR3 sequence is CSGTQGRGLNTEAFF. For the CDR3, the DNA is TGCAGCGGGACCCAAGGCAGGGGCTTGAACACTGAAGCTTTCTTT.

The chain carries TRBV21-1 and TRBJ1-1. TRBV21-1 is a known pseudogene. This CDR3 is built from 12 residues. The CDR3 here is CASSKRTAEAFF. Here the CDR3 DNA reads TGTGCCAGCAGCAAGAGGACTGCTGAAGCTTTCTTT.

The rearrangement uses TRBV4-2 and TRBJ2-3; TRBD2 matches at 12 bases. Unmatched junction bases numbered 15, after V lost 4 bases and J lost 4 bases. The CDR3 consists of 19 residues. From germline, CDR1 is LGHNA and CDR2 YNFKEQ. CDR3 sequence: CASSLSLASGGAGADTQYF. DNA for the CDR3: TGTGCCAGCAGCCTTTCCTTGGCTAGCGGGGGGGCCGGGGCAGATACGCAGTATTTT.

The J gene is TRBJ2-7, the V gene TRBV28; D gene ambiguous. CDR1 and CDR2 from the germline V gene are MDHEN and SYDVKM. V was pared by 4 bases and J by 5 bases, with 3 bases between. CDR3 size: 10 residues. CDR3 bases: TGTGCCAGCAGTTCTAACGAGCAGTACTTC. This translates into CASSSNEQYF.

The chain uses TRBV6-5 and TRBJ1-6; maybe TRBD1 (6 bases). Trimming stripped 0 bases from V and 7 bases from J, with 10 bases between. The CDR3 covers 15 residues. Germline CDR1 MNHEY, CDR2 SVGAGI. DNA of the CDR3: TGTGCCAGCAGTTACTCAGCCCAGGGGAATTCACCCCTCCACTTT. This gives the protein CASSYSAQGNSPLHF.

The chain joins TRBV10-3 to TRBJ2-3; the match to TRBD1 covers 9 bases. V was clipped by 3 bases and J by 3 bases; unmatched bases: 10. From germline, CDR1 is ENHRY and CDR2 SYGVKD. This CDR3 contains 17 residues. Written as DNA, the CDR3 is TGTGCCATCAGTGACGTCGGTGGGACAGGGAGGACAGATACGCAGTATTTT. It is translated as CAISDVGGTGRTDTQYF.